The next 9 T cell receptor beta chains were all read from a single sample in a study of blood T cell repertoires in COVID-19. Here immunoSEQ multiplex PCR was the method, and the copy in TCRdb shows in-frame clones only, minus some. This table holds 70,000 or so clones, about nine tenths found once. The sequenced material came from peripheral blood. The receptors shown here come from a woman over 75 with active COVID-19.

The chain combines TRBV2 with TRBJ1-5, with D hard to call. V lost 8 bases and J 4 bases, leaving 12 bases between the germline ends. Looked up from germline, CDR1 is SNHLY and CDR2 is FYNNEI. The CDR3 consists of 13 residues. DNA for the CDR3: TGTGCCAGCGGCCGCCAGTTTAATCAGCCCCAGCATTTT. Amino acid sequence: CASGRQFNQPQHF.

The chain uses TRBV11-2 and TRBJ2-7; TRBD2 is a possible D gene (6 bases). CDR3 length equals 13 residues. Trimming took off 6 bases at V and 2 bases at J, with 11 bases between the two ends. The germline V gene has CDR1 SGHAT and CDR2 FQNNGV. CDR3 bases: TGTGCCAGCAGTACGGGACTTCCCTACGAGCAGTACTTC. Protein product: CASSTGLPYEQYF.

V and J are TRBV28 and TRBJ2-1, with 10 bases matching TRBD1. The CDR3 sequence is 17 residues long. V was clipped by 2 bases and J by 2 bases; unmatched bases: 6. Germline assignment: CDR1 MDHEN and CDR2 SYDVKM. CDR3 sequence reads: CASSLAATGGTYNEQFF. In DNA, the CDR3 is TGTGCCAGCAGTTTAGCGGCGACAGGGGGCACCTACAATGAGCAGTTCTTC.

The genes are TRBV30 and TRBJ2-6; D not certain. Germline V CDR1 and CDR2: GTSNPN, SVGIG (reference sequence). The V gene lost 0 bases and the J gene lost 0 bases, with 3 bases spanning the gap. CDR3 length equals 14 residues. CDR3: CAWSVSSGANVLTF. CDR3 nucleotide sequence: TGTGCCTGGAGTGTCAGCTCTGGGGCCAACGTCCTGACTTTC.

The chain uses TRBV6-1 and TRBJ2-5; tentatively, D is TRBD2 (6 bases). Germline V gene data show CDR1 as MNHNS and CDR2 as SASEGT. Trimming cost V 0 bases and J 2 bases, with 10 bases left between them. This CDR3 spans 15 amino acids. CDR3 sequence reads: CASSEASAGQETQYF. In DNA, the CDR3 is TGTGCCAGCAGTGAAGCTTCCGCGGGACAAGAGACCCAGTACTTC.

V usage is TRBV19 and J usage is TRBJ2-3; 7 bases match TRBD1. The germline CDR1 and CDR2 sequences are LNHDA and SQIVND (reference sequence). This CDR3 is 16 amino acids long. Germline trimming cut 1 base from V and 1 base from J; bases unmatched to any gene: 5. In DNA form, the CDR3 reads TGTGCCAGTAGTATAGGAGGGGGCCCCCGCACAGATACGCAGTATTTT. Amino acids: CASSIGGGPRTDTQYF.

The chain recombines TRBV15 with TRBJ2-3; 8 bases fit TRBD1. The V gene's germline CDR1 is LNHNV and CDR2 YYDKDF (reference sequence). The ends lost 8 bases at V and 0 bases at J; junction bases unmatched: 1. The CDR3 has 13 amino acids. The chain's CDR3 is CATGDRSTDTQYF. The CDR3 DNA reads TGTGCCACCGGGGACAGGAGCACAGATACGCAGTATTTT.

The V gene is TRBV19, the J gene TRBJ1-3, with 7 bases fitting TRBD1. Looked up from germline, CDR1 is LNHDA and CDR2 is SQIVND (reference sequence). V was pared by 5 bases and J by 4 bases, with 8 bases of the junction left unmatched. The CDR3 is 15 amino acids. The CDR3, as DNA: TGTGCCAGTAGTCCGATACAGGGGTTCGGAAACACCATATATTTT. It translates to CASSPIQGFGNTIYF.

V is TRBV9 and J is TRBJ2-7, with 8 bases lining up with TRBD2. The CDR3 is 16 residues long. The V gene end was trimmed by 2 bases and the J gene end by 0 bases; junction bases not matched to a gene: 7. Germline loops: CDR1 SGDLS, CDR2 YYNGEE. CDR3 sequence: CASSVTSGSSSYEQYF. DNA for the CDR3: TGTGCCAGCAGCGTTACCAGCGGGAGCTCCTCCTACGAGCAGTACTTC.